The sequence of this T cell receptor (beta chain) was determined in a study of graft-versus-host responses after intestinal transplantation. TCRdb's table, derived via immunoSEQ multiplex PCR, lists solely in-frame clones and lacks some. The sample includes about 80,000 clones, about 92% of them seen just once. The CDR3 runs 11 residues. Looked up from germline, CDR1 is DFQATT and CDR2 is SNEGSKA (reference sequence). Deletions cut 3 bases from V and 7 bases from J, with 6 bases between. Sample: PBMCs, taken 98 days after intestinal transplantation. V gene TRBV20-1 combines with J gene TRBJ2-2; D may be TRBD1 or TRBD2 (5 bases each). This clonotype was obtained from a human patient who received an intestinal transplant, so some T cells may come from the graft donor. CDR3 in DNA: TGCAGTGCTAGGGGGGACGGGGAGCTGTTTTTT. It is translated as CSARGDGELFF.